Below, one T cell receptor beta chain is given with its context. Its antigen is not identified. This CDR3 is built from 15 residues. V shed 1 base and J shed 2 bases, with 10 bases lying between them. Per the germline V gene, CDR1 is LGHNA and CDR2 is YSLEER. Constant-segment-primed 5'RACE gave TCR alpha and TCR beta cDNA libraries with sample barcodes and UMIs. TCRdb reprocessed the 5' RACE reads via MiXCR and lists one record per CDR3 protein. The sample lists 300,000 to 400,000 distinct CDR3 sequences, around 15% occurring once. This entry belongs to a study of T-cell memory formation after mild COVID-19. About the research overall: Most TCR clusters belonged to a single donor. Regarding the study as a whole: A subset of responding clones appeared in pre-infection memory, suggesting cross-reactive memory joined.

The sequenced material came from PBMCs or a T cell subset sorted from them (not recorded which). This TCR derives from a young man who had mild COVID-19 (a few samples of this study predate the infection). Cell type and time point are not known. The chain recombines TRBV4-3 with TRBJ2-3; D ambiguous. As DNA, the CDR3 is TGCGCCAGCAGCCAAGTGTCTACCCACACAGATACGCAGTATTTT. Translated, it gives CASSQVSTHTDTQYF.